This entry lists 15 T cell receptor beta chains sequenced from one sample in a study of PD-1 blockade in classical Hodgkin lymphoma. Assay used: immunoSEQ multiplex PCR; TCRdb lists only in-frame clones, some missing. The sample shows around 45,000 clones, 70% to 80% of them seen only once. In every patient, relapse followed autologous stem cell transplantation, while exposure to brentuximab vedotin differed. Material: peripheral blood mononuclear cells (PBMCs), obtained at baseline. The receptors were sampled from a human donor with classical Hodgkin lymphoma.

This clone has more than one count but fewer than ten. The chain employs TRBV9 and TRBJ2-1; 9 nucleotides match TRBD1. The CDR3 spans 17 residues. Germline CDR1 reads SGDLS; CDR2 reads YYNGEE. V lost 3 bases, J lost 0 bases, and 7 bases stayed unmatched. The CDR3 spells CASSEDRGPSSYNEQFF. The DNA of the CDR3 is TGTGCCAGCAGCGAGGACAGGGGCCCAAGCTCCTACAATGAGCAGTTCTTC.

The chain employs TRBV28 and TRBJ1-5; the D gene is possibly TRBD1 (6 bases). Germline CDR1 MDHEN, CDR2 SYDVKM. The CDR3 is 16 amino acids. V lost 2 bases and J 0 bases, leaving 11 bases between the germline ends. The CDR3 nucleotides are TGTGCCAGCAGTTTAGGGGGCTGGAATAGCAATCAGCCCCAGCATTTT. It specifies CASSLGGWNSNQPQHF.

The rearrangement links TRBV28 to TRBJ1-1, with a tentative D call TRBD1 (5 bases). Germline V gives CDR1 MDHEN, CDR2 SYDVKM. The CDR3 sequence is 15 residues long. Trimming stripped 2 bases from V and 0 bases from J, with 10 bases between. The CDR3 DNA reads TGTGCCAGCAGTTTAAGGGGCAGCGTGAACACTGAAGCTTTCTTT. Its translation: CASSLRGSVNTEAFF.

This chain's CDR3 is CASTARGRDTEAFF. CDR3 DNA: TGTGCCAGCACGGCCAGGGGGCGGGACACTGAAGCTTTCTTT. The rearrangement links TRBV27 to TRBJ1-1; 8 bases align to TRBD1. The germline CDR1 and CDR2 sequences are MNHEY and SMNVEV (reference sequence). The junction had 7 bases not matched to a gene; V was cut back by 7 bases and J by 3 bases. This CDR3 has 14 amino acids.

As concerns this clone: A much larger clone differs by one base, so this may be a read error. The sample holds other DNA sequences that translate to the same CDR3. This CDR3 is CASSVAGETGNTIYF. The CDR3 DNA sequence: TGTGCCAGCAGCGTAGCGGGGGAAACTGGAAACACCATATATTTT. This chain connects TRBV9 to TRBJ1-3, with D maybe TRBD1 (5 bases). Trimming shortened V by 0 bases and J by 2 bases, and 9 bases separated the two germline ends. Germline assignment: CDR1 SGDLS and CDR2 YYNGEE. The CDR3 contains 15 residues.

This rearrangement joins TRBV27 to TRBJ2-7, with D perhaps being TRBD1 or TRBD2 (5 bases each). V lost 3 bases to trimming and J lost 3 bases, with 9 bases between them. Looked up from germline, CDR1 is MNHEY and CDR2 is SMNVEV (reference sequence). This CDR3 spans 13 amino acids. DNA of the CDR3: TGTGCCAGCAGTTTCGGGGACGACTACGAGCAGTACTTC. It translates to CASSFGDDYEQYF.

The CDR3 DNA sequence: TGTGCCTGGGGATGGGGGACAGGGGACGGCTACACCTTC. As protein: CAWGWGTGDGYTF. The chain joins TRBV30 to TRBJ1-2, with 10 bases that match TRBD1. From germline, CDR1 is GTSNPN and CDR2 SVGIG (reference sequence). The trim removed 5 bases at V and 8 bases at J, leaving 8 bases unmatched. The CDR3 loop spans 13 amino acids.

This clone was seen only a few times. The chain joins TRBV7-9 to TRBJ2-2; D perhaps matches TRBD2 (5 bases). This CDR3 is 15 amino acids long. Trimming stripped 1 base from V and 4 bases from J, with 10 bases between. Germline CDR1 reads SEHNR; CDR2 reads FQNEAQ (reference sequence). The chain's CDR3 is CASSLGAASTGELFF. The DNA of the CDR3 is TGTGCCAGCAGCTTAGGAGCGGCGAGCACCGGGGAGCTGTTTTTT. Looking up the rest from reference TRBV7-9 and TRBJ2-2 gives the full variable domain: DTGVSQNPRHKITKRGQNVTFRCDPISEHNRLYWYRQTLGQGPEFLTYFQNEAQLEKSRLLSDRFSAERPKGSFSTLEIQRTEQGDSAMYLCASSLGAASTGELFFGEGSRLTVL.

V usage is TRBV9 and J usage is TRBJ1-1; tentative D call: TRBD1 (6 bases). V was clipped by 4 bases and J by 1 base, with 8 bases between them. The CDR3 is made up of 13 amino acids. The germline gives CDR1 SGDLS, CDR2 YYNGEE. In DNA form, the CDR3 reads TGTGCCAGCAGCATGACAGGGAACACTGAAGCTTTCTTT. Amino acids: CASSMTGNTEAFF.

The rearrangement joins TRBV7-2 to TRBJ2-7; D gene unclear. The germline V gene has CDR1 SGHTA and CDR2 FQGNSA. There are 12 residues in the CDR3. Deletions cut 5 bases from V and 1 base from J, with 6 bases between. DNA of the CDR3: TGTGCCAGCAGCCATACATCCTACGAGCAGTACTTC. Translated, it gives CASSHTSYEQYF.

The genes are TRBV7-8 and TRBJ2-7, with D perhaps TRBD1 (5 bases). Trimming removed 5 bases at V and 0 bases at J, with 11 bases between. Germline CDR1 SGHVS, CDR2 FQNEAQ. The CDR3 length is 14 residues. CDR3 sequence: CASSPRVGSYEQYF. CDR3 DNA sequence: TGTGCCAGCAGCCCCAGGGTTGGCTCCTACGAGCAGTACTTC.

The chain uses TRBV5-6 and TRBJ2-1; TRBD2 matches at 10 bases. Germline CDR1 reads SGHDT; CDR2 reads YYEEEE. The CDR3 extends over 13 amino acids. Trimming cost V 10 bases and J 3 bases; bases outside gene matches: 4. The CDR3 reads CAGEREGYNEQFF. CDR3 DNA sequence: TGTGCCGGAGAGCGGGAGGGCTACAATGAGCAGTTCTTC.

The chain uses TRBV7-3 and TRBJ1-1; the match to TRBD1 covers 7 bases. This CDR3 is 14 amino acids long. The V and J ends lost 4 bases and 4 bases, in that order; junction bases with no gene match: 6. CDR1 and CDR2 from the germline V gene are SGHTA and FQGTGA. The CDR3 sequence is CASSSLGQATEAFF. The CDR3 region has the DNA TGTGCCAGCAGCTCACTCGGACAGGCCACTGAAGCTTTCTTT. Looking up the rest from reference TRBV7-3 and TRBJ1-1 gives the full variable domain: GAGVSQTPSNKVTEKGKYVELRCDPISGHTALYWYRQSLGQGPEFLIYFQGTGAADDSGLPNDRFFAVRPEGSVSTLKIQRTERGDSAVYLCASSSLGQATEAFFGQGTRLTVV.

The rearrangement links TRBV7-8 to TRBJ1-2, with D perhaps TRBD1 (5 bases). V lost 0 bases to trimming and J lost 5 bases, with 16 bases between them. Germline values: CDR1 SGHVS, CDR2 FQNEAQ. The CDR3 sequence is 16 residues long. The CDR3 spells CASSLARVGGEYGYTF. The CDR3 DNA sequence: TGTGCCAGCAGCTTAGCGCGGGTAGGAGGGGAATATGGCTACACCTTC.

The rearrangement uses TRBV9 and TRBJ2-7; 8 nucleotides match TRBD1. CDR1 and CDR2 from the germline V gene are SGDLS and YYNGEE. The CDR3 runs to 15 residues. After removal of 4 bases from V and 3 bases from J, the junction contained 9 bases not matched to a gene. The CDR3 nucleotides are TGTGCCAGCAGCCCCAACTCGGGACAGGTCTACGAGCAGTACTTC. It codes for CASSPNSGQVYEQYF. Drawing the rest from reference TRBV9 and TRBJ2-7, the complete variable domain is DSGVTQTPKHLITATGQRVTLRCSPRSGDLSVYWYQQSLDQGLQFLIQYYNGEERAKGNILERFSAQQFPDLHSELNLSSLELGDSALYFCASSPNSGQVYEQYFGPGTRLTVT.